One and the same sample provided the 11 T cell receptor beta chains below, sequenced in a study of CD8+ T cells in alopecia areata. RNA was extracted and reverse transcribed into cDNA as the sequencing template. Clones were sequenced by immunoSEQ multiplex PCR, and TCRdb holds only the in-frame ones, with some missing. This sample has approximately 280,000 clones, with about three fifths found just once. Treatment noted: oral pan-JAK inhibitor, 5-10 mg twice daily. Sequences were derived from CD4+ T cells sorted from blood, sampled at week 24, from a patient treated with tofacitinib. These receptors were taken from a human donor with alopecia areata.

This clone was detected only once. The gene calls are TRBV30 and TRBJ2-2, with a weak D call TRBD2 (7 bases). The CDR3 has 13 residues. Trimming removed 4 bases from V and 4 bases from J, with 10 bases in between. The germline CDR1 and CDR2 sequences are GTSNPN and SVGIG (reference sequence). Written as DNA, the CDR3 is TGTGCCTGGACGCGGGGGCCCACCGGGGAGCTGTTTTTT. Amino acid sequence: CAWTRGPTGELFF.

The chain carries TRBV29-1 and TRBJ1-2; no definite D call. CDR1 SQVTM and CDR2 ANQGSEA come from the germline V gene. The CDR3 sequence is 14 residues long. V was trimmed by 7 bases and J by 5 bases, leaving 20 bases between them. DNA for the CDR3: TGCAGCGCAACGTTCGGTGGCCTGACGTATGGCTACACCTTC. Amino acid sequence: CSATFGGLTYGYTF.

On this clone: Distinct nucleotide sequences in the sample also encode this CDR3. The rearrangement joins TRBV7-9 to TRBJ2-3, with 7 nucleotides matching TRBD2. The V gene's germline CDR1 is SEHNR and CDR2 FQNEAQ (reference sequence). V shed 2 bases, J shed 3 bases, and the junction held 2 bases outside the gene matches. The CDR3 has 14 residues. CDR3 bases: TGTGCCAGCAGCTTACGCGGGGGAACAGATACGCAGTATTTT. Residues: CASSLRGGTDTQYF.

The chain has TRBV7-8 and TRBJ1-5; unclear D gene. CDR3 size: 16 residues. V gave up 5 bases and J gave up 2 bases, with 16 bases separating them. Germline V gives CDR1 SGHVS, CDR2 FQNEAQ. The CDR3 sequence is CASSPRGEIGNQPQHF. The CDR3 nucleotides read TGTGCCAGCAGCCCTCGCGGGGAAATAGGCAATCAGCCCCAGCATTTT.

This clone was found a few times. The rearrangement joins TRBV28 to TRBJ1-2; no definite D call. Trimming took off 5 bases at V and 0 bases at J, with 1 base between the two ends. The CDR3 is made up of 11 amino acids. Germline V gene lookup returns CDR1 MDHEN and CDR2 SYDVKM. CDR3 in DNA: TGTGCCAGCAGTCCTAACTATGGCTACACCTTC. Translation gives CASSPNYGYTF.

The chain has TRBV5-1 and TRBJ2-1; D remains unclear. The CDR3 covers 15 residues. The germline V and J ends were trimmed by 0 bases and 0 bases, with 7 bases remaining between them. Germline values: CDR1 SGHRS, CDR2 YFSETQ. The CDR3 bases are TGCGCCAGCAGCTTGGAGGCGGCCTCCTACAATGAGCAGTTCTTC. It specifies CASSLEAASYNEQFF.

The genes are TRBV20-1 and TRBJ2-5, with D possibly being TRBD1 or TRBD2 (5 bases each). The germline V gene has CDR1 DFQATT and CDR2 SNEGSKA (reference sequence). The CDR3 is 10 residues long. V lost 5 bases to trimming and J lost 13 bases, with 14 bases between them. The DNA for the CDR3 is TGCAGTGCTGGACTCCGGGACGGGTACTTC. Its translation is CSAGLRDGYF.

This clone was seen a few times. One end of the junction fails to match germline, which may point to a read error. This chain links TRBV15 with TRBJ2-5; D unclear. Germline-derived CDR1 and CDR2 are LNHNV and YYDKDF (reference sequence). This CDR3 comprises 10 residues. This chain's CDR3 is CATRRETQYF. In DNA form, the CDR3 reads TGTGCCACCAGAAGAGAGACCCAGTACTTC.

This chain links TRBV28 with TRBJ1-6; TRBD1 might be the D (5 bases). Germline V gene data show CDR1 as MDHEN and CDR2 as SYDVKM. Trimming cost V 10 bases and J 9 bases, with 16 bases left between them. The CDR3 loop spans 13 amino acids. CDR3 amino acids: CATSSRGISPLHF. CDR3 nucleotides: TGTGCCACTAGCAGTAGGGGAATTTCACCCCTCCACTTT.

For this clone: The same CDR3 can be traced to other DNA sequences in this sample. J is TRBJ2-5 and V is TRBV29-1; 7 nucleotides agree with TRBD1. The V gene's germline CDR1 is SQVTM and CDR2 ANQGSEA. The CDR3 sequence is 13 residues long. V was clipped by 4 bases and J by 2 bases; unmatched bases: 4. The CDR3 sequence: CSVAHRGQETQYF. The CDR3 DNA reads TGCAGCGTTGCCCACAGGGGTCAAGAGACCCAGTACTTC.

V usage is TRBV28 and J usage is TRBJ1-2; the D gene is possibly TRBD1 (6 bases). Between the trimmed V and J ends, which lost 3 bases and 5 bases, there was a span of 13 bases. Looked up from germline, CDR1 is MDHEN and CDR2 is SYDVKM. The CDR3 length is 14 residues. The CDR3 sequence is CASSFFQGGYGYTF. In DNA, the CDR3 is TGTGCCAGCAGTTTCTTCCAAGGGGGGTATGGCTACACCTTC.